This TCR beta chain is drawn from a study of CD8 T cells in Susac syndrome. Sequencing of TCR beta drew on CD8+ and CD4+ T cells from blood. RNA amounts of roughly 0.45 to 1 ug underwent reverse transcription with random hexamers. An immunoSEQ multiplex PCR amplified TCR beta CDR3 over 54 Vbeta and 13 Jbeta. MiXCR, applied by TCRdb to the immunoSEQ multiplex PCR reads, yields one record per CDR3 protein. This table has 200,000 or so distinct CDR3 sequences, 80% to 95% appearing once. V lost 7 bases and J lost 0, with 16 bases in between. CDR3 size: 16 residues. The germline V gene encodes CDR1 LNHDA and CDR2 SQIVND (reference sequence).

The sequenced sample was CD8+ T cells from PBMCs. This receptor was taken from a human donor with multiple sclerosis. This chain connects TRBV19 to TRBJ1-3; no clear D. The CDR3 sequence is CASKVRAESSGNTIYF. The CDR3 DNA follows: TGTGCCAGTAAGGTTAGAGCGGAGAGCTCTGGAAACACCATATATTTT.